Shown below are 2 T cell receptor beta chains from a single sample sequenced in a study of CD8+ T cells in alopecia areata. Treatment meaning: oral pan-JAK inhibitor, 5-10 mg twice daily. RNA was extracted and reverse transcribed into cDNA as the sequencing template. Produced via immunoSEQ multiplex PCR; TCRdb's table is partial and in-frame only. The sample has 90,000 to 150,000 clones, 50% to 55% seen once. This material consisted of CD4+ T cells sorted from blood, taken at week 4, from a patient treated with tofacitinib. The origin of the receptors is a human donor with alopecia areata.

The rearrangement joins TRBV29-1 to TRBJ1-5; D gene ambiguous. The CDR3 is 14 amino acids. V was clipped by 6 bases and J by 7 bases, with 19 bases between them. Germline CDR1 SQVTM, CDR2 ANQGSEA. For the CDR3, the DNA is TGCAGCGTCGCGGACCGCAACCCCAGCCAGCCCCAGCATTTT. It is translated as CSVADRNPSQPQHF.

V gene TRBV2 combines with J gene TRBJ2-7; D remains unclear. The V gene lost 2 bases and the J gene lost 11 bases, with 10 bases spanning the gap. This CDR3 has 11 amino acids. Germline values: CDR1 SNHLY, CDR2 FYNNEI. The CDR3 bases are TGTGCCAGCAGTGAAAAAGCCCGCGAGTACTTC. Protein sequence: CASSEKAREYF. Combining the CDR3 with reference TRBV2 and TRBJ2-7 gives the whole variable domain EPEVTQTPSHQVTQMGQEVILRCVPISNHLYFYWYRQILGQKVEFLVSFYNNEISEKSEIFDDQFSVERPDGSNFTLKIRSTKLEDSAMYFCASSEKAREYFGPGTRLTVT.